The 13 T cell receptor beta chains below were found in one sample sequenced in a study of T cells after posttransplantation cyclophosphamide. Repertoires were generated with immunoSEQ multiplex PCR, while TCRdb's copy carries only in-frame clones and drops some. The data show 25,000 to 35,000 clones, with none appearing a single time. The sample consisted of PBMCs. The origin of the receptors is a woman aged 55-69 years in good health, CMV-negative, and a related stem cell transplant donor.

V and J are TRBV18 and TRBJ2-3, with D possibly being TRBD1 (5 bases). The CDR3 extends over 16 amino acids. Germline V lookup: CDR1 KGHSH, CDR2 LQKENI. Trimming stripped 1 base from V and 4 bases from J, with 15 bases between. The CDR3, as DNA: TGTGCCAGCTCACCACAGGGTTCTAAGGGGTCAGATACGCAGTATTTT. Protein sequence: CASSPQGSKGSDTQYF.

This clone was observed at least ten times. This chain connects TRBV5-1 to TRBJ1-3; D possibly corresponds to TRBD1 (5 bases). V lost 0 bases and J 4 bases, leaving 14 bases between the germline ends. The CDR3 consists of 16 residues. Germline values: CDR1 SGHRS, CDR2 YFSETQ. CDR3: CASSLAPDSVGNTIYF. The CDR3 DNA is TGCGCCAGCAGCTTGGCTCCTGACAGTGTCGGAAACACCATATATTTT. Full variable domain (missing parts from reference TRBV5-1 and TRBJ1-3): KAGVTQTPRYLIKTRGQQVTLSCSPISGHRSVSWYQQTPGQGLQFLFEYFSETQRNKGNFPGRFSGRQFSNSRSEMNVSTLELGDSALYLCASSLAPDSVGNTIYFGEGSWLTVV.

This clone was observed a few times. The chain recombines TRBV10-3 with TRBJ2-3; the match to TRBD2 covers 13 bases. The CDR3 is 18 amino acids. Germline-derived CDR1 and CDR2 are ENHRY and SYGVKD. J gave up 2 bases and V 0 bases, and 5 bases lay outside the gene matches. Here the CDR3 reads CAISESEGLAGNTDTQYF. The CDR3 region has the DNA TGTGCCATCAGTGAGTCGGAGGGACTAGCGGGGAACACAGATACGCAGTATTTT.

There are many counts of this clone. Written as DNA, the CDR3 is TGTGCCAGCAGCGGGACTAGCCCCAGCTCCTACAATGAGCAGTTCTTC. It yields the protein CASSGTSPSSYNEQFF. This chain uses TRBV2 with TRBJ2-1; 9 nucleotides line up with TRBD2. The CDR3 spans 16 residues. The germline CDR1 and CDR2 sequences are SNHLY and FYNNEI. The junction had 6 bases not matched to a gene; V was cut back by 6 bases and J by 0 bases.

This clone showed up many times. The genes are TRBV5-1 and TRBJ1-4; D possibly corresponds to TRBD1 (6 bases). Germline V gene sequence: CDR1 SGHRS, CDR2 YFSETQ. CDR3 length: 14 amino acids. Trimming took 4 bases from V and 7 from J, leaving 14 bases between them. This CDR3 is CASSHGQTAEKLFF. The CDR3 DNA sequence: TGCGCCAGCAGCCACGGACAGACGGCTGAAAAACTGTTTTTT.

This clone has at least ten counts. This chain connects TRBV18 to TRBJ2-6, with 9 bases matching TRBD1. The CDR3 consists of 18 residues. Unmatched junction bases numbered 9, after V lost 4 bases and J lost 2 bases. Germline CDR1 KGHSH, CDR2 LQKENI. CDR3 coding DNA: TGTGCCAGCTCACAATCCGGGACAGGGCCCGCTGGGGCCAACGTCCTGACTTTC. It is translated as CASSQSGTGPAGANVLTF.

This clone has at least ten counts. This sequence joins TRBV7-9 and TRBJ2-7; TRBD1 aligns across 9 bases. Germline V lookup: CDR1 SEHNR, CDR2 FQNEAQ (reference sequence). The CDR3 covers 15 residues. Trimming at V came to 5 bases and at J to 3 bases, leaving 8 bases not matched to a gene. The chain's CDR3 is CASSAGTGWNYEQYF. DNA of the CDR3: TGTGCCAGCAGCGCCGGGACAGGGTGGAACTACGAGCAGTACTTC.

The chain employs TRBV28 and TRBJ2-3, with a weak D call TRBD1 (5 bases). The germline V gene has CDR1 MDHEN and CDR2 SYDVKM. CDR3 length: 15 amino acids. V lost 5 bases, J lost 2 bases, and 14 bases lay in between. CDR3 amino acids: CASSRGDSPTDTQYF. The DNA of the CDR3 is TGTGCCAGCAGTAGAGGAGACAGTCCCACAGATACGCAGTATTTT. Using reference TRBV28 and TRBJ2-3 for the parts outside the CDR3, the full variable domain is DVKVTQSSRYLVKRTGEKVFLECVQDMDHENMFWYRQDPGLGLRLIYFSYDVKMKEKGDIPEGYSVSREKKERFSLILESASTNQTSMYLCASSRGDSPTDTQYFGPGTRLTVL.

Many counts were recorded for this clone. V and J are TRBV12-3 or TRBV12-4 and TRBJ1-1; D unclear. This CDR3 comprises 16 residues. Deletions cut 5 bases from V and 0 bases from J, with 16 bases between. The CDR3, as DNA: TGTGCCAGCAGTCCCCAAACGAGGGCCATGAACACTGAAGCTTTCTTT. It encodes CASSPQTRAMNTEAFF.

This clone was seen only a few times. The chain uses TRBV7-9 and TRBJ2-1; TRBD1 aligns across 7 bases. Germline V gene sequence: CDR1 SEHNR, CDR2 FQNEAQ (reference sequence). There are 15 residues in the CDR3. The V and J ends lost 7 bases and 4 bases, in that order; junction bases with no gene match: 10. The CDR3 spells CASTLSGTAYNEQFF. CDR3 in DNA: TGTGCCAGCACCCTATCGGGGACAGCGTACAATGAGCAGTTCTTC.

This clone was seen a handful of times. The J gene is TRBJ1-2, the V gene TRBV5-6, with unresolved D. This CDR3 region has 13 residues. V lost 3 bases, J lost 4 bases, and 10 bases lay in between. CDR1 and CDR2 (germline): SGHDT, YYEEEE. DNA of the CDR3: TGTGCCAGCAGCTACCATGAGGGCTATGGCTACACCTTC. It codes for CASSYHEGYGYTF.

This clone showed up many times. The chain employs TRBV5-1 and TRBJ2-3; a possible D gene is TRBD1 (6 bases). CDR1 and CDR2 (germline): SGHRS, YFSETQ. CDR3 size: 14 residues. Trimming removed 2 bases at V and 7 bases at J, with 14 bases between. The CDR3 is CASSLTSGVNTQYF. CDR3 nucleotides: TGCGCCAGCAGCTTAACCTCAGGGGTAAATACGCAGTATTTT.

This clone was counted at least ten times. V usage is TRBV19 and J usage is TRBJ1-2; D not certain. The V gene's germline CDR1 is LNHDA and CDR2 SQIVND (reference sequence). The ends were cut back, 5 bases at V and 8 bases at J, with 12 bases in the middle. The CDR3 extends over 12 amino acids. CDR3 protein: CASSLLQGGYTF. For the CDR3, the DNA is TGTGCCAGTAGTTTACTCCAAGGGGGCTACACCTTC.